This T cell receptor (beta chain) came from a study of cytomegalovirus exposure and HLA in healthy donors. Study-level background: HLA-typed donors were the source of tens of millions of unique TCRs held in an early data release.

Comments on this clone: Antigen specificity is unknown.

CDR1 and CDR2 (germline): SGHNT, YENEEA. The CDR3 runs 14 residues. With 3 bases clipped from V and 7 bases from J, the junction kept 6 bases outside the gene matches. Study-level findings and limits: Analysis performed later showed TCR beta chains linked to HLA being more clonally expanded than equally common others. For most TCR sequences rarity was the rule, although some public TCRs occurred in many donors.

Amplification used 60 Vbeta primers and 13 Jbeta primers. Sequencing used immunoSEQ multiplex PCR; TCRdb keeps in-frame clones, though not all of them. The data contain 100,000 to 150,000 clones, around three quarters of them singletons. The sequence was obtained from a male donor in good health and CMV-seronegative. The sequenced sample was PBMCs. J is TRBJ2-1 and V is TRBV11-3; 7 nucleotides align to TRBD1. The CDR3 reads CASSLTGLLNEQFF. The CDR3 DNA sequence: TGTGCCAGCAGCTTGACAGGGTTATTGAATGAGCAGTTCTTC.